The present TCR beta chain was sequenced within a study of cytomegalovirus exposure and HLA in healthy donors. CDR3 length equals 17 residues. V gave up 7 bases and J gave up 5 bases; unmatched junction bases: 12. The germline gives CDR1 SGDLS, CDR2 YYNGEE. 13 Jbeta primers and 60 Vbeta primers were used for the PCR. The data were produced by immunoSEQ multiplex PCR, yet TCRdb's version contains in-frame clones alone and is incomplete. The data contain 100,000 to 150,000 clones, around 80% of them singletons. The specimen was PBMCs. The sequence was obtained from a man younger than 35 in good health and CMV-seronegative. J is TRBJ2-1 and V is TRBV9, with 13 bases that match TRBD2. This CDR3 is CASEPTTGTSGNNEQFF. CDR3 coding DNA: TGTGCCAGCGAACCCACGACCGGGACTAGCGGGAACAATGAGCAGTTCTTC.